This paragraph reports one T cell receptor (beta chain). No antigen is known for it. Germline CDR1 reads MNHEY; CDR2 reads SVGAGI. The CDR3 length is 15 residues. J was trimmed by 7 bases and V by 5 bases; bases with no gene match: 7. This entry is derived from a study of cytomegalovirus exposure and HLA in healthy donors. General observations from the study: Highly shared sequence variants in one cluster were likely a sequencing artifact. In vitro data verified a few CMV-associated chains as specific for CMV antigens.

The primer mix had 60 Vbeta and 13 Jbeta primers. Sequencing was performed with immunoSEQ multiplex PCR; in TCRdb, only in-frame clones are kept and a portion is missing. The sample has 150,000 to 200,000 clones; roughly 80% are singletons. The chain has TRBV6-5 and TRBJ1-6; 8 positions agree with TRBD1. The origin of this receptor is a male donor in good health and CMV-seronegative. Specimen: PBMCs. The CDR3 here is CASSAGGAVNSPLHF. CDR3 in DNA: TGTGCCAGCAGTGCAGGGGGCGCGGTGAATTCACCCCTCCACTTT.